One sample yielded the 20 T cell receptor beta chains listed below, sequenced in a study of spatial heterogeneity in lung cancer. The study's findings and limits: Mutation counts in tumors were tracked by counts of expanded intratumoral alpha and beta TCRs.

TCRdb reprocessed the 5' RACE reads with MiXCR, giving one entry per CDR3 protein. The repertoire holds about 7,200 distinct CDR3 sequences, about 20% seen once, with about 12% in the top ten. As for time point: sample taken at primary tumor resection. Their target antigens are unknown. The sample here was lung tumor tissue, taken at surgery. The source of these receptors is a female donor with early-stage non-small cell lung cancer.

This chain connects TRBV28 to TRBJ1-6, with D maybe TRBD1 (5 bases). This CDR3 region has 15 residues. The V end lost 5 bases, the J end lost 4 bases, and 12 bases lay between the germline ends. CDR1 is MDHEN and CDR2 is SYDVKM in the germline V gene. The DNA for the CDR3 is TGTGCCAGCAGTCCTGTTGAGGGGTATAATTCACCCCTCCACTTT. Its translation: CASSPVEGYNSPLHF.

This clonotype was counted a few times. The chain links TRBV12-3 or TRBV12-4 to TRBJ2-1; D possibly matches TRBD1 or TRBD2 (5 bases each). Trimming cost V 8 bases and J 2 bases, with 13 bases left between them. The CDR3 length is 14 residues. CDR3 sequence: CASVPRGAYNEQFF. The CDR3 DNA is TGTGCCAGCGTCCCGAGGGGCGCCTACAATGAGCAGTTCTTC.

The V gene is TRBV6-2 or TRBV6-3, the J gene TRBJ1-1; the match to TRBD1 covers 7 bases. Looked up from germline, CDR1 is MNHEY and CDR2 is SVGEGT. V shed 2 bases, J shed 1 base, and the junction held 7 bases outside the gene matches. The CDR3 covers 16 residues. The chain's CDR3 is CASSYPLTGENTEAFF. CDR3 in DNA: TGTGCCAGCAGTTACCCCCTTACAGGGGAGAACACTGAAGCTTTCTTT.

The J gene is TRBJ2-7, the V gene TRBV7-2; D unresolved. Looked up from germline, CDR1 is SGHTA and CDR2 is FQGNSA. The V end lost 5 bases, the J end lost 3 bases, and 11 bases lay between the germline ends. The CDR3 is 13 residues long. CDR3 protein: CASSLRTNYEQYF. The CDR3 DNA reads TGTGCCAGCAGCCTAAGAACGAACTACGAGCAGTACTTC.

This clonotype appeared a few times. The chain uses TRBV15 and TRBJ2-7; D call uncertain. CDR3 length: 15 residues. The germline V gene encodes CDR1 LNHNV and CDR2 YYDKDF (reference sequence). Trimming stripped 0 bases from V and 5 bases from J, with 14 bases between. The CDR3 DNA reads TGTGCCACCAGCAGAGATTTAGGAAGCAAGGACGAGCAGTACTTC. This gives the protein CATSRDLGSKDEQYF.

This clonotype has a handful of counts. The chain has TRBV5-4 and TRBJ2-5, with TRBD1 matching 9 bases. There are 16 residues in the CDR3. V was clipped by 4 bases and J by 5 bases; unmatched bases: 12. The germline V gene encodes CDR1 SGHNT and CDR2 YYREEE (reference sequence). The CDR3 DNA sequence: TGTGCCAGCAGCCCGCGAGCGACAGGGGGAGGGGAGACCCAGTACTTC. Its protein product is CASSPRATGGGETQYF.

The sample holds one count of this clonotype. One end of the junction fails to match germline, which may point to a read error. V gene TRBV6-6 combines with J gene TRBJ2-7, with D unresolved. Looked up from germline, CDR1 is MNHNY and CDR2 is SVGAGI (reference sequence). The CDR3 runs 14 residues. This chain's CDR3 is CASSYSVDMAPYFF. The CDR3 nucleotides are TGTGCCAGCAGTTACTCAGTCGATATGGCACCCTACTTTTTC.

This clonotype was counted a few times. The chain joins TRBV29-1 to TRBJ2-1; TRBD2 agrees at 8 bases. V trimming: 5 bases; J trimming: 2 bases; junction bases outside the gene matches: 5. The CDR3 extends over 14 amino acids. Germline CDR1 SQVTM, CDR2 ANQGSEA. CDR3 amino acids: CSVRATSAYNEQFF. In DNA, the CDR3 is TGCAGCGTTCGCGCGACTAGCGCCTACAATGAGCAGTTCTTC.

V and J are TRBV7-2 and TRBJ2-3, with D unclear. The V gene's germline CDR1 is SGHTA and CDR2 FQGNSA. CDR3 size: 14 residues. Trimming shortened V by 1 base and J by 2 bases, and 7 bases separated the two germline ends. The CDR3 region is CASSLGQYTDTQYF. The CDR3 bases are TGTGCCAGCAGCTTAGGGCAATACACAGATACGCAGTATTTT.

This clonotype was found once. This CDR3 is CASSLGASGGRETQYF. The CDR3 coding sequence is TGCGCCAGCAGCTTGGGGGCTAGCGGGGGTCGAGAGACCCAGTACTTC. The V and J genes are TRBV5-1 and TRBJ2-5, with 10 bases that match TRBD2. Per germline, CDR1 SGHRS and CDR2 YFSETQ. The CDR3 length is 16 residues. V gave up 0 bases and J gave up 4 bases; unmatched junction bases: 6.

On this clonotype itself: Given a much more abundant clone one base away, this may be a read error. V gene TRBV18 combines with J gene TRBJ2-5; D is unclear. Germline V lookup: CDR1 KGHSH, CDR2 LQKENI. This CDR3 is 11 amino acids long. The CDR3 DNA is TGTGCCAGATCACGCCAAGAGACCCAGTACTTC. Its translation: CARSRQETQYF.

Only a few counts were recorded for this clonotype. The V and J genes are TRBV2 and TRBJ2-3; D perhaps matches TRBD2 (5 bases). The germline CDR1 and CDR2 sequences are SNHLY and FYNNEI. The V and J ends lost 5 bases and 4 bases respectively, with 16 bases between them. CDR3 size: 15 residues. The CDR3 spells CASSTSSSSADTQYF. CDR3 in DNA: TGTGCCAGCAGTACTAGTTCATCAAGCGCAGATACGCAGTATTTT.

This clonotype is deemed medium-sized. The rearrangement links TRBV7-2 to TRBJ2-7; TRBD2 agrees at 10 bases. CDR3 length: 16 residues. V lost 5 bases and J lost 3; bases outside the gene matches: 10. Germline V CDR1 and CDR2: SGHTA, FQGNSA. The CDR3 coding sequence is TGTGCCAGCAGCCTTAGTCTAGCGGGGGCTGACTACGAGCAGTACTTC. Translated: CASSLSLAGADYEQYF.

V usage is TRBV3-2 and J usage is TRBJ1-4; TRBD1 reflects the table's D call only, with no check against the DNA. TRBV3-2 is a pseudogene. The CDR3 loop spans 15 amino acids. The CDR3 spells CASSPDRSSNEKLFF. The CDR3 DNA is TGTGCCAGCAGCCCGGACAGGTCCTCTAATGAAAAACTGTTTTTT.

The chain couples TRBV6-6 to TRBJ2-5; 7 bases map to TRBD1. In germline, CDR1 is MNHNY, CDR2 SVGAGI (reference sequence). There are 14 residues in the CDR3. V shed 6 bases and J 1 base; nucleotides not matched to a gene: 5. The CDR3 spells CASRTTGPQETQYF. The CDR3 bases are TGTGCCAGCAGAACGACAGGGCCCCAAGAGACCCAGTACTTC.

V usage is TRBV6-5 and J usage is TRBJ2-3; 10 bases match TRBD2. V was pared by 5 bases and J by 2 bases, with 7 bases of the junction left unmatched. In germline, CDR1 is MNHEY, CDR2 SVGAGI. This CDR3 has 16 amino acids. Here the CDR3 DNA reads TGTGCCAGCAGTCACCGACTAGCGGGTGCCACAGATACGCAGTATTTT. Translating gives CASSHRLAGATDTQYF.

This chain uses TRBV5-5 with TRBJ2-7; 7 positions match TRBD1. V was clipped by 0 bases and J by 3 bases; unmatched bases: 3. This CDR3 comprises 14 residues. CDR1 and CDR2 (germline): SGHKS, YYEKEE (reference sequence). CDR3: CASSLAPGGYEQYF. The CDR3 DNA follows: TGTGCCAGCAGCTTGGCCCCAGGGGGCTACGAGCAGTACTTC.

This clonotype showed up just a few times. This sequence joins TRBV9 and TRBJ2-5, with D perhaps TRBD2 (5 bases). Deletions cut 0 bases from V and 0 bases from J, with 12 bases between. CDR1 SGDLS and CDR2 YYNGEE come from the germline V gene. There are 16 residues in the CDR3. As DNA, the CDR3 is TGTGCCAGCAGCGTAGCGGCAGGAGGCCACCAAGAGACCCAGTACTTC. Protein: CASSVAAGGHQETQYF.

The chain employs TRBV6-1 and TRBJ2-7; D is perhaps TRBD2 (6 bases). Germline loops: CDR1 MNHNS, CDR2 SASEGT. The V gene lost 5 bases and the J gene lost 0 bases, with 11 bases spanning the gap. The CDR3 covers 14 residues. DNA of the CDR3: TGTGCCAGCAGTAAGGGACTTGACTCCTACGAGCAGTACTTC. Translation: CASSKGLDSYEQYF.

The chain carries TRBV6-6 and TRBJ2-7, with 7 positions matching TRBD1. The V and J ends lost 7 bases and 7 bases, in that order; junction bases with no gene match: 13. CDR3 length equals 14 residues. Germline assignment: CDR1 MNHNY and CDR2 SVGAGI (reference sequence). The CDR3 DNA follows: TGTGCCAGCATAGGTGGGACAGCGAGGGGGGAGCAGTACTTC. Amino acid sequence: CASIGGTARGEQYF.